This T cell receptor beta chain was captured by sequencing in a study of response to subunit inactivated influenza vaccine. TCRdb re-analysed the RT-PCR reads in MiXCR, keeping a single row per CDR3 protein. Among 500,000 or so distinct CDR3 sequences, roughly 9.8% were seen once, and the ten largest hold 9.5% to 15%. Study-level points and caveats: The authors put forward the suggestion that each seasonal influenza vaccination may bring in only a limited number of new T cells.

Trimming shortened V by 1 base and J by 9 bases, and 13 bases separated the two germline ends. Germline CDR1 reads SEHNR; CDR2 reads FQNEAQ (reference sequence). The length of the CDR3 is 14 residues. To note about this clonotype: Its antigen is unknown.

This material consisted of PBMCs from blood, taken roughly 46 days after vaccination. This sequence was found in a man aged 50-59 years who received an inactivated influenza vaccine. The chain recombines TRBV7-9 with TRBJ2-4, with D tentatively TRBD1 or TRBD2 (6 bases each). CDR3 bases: TGTGCCAGCAGCTTAGAACAGGGACTTGGCATTCAGTACTTC. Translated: CASSLEQGLGIQYF.